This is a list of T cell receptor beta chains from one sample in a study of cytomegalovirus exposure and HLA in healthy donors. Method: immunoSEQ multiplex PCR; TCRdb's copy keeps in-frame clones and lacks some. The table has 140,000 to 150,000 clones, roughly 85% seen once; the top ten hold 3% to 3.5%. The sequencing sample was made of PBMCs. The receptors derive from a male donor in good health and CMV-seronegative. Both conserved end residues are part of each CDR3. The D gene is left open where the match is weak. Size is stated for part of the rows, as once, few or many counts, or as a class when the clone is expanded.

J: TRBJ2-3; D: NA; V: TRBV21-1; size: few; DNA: TGTGCCAGCCGAGGGACTAGGGGTCCCGATACGCAGTATTTT; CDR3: CASRGTRGPDTQYF
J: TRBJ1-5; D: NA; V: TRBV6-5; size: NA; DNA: TGTGCCAGCAGTTCAGCAGGACACAACAATCAGCCCCAGCATTTT; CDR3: CASSSAGHNNQPQHF
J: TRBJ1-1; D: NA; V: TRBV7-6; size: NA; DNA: TGTGCCAGTGCCTCGGGGGGCCTGAACACTGAAGCTTTCTTT; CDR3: CASASGGLNTEAFF
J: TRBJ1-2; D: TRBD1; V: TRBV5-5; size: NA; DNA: TGTGCCAGCAGCCCCGGACAGGGCTACCTTTATGGCTACACCTTC; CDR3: CASSPGQGYLYGYTF
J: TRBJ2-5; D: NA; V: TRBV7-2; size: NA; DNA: TGTGCCAGCAGCTTACGGACATCCCTACAAGAGACCCAGTACTTC; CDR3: CASSLRTSLQETQYF
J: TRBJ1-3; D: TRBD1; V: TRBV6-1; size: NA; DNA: TGTGCCAGCAGCGGCAGGGGGCTGAGTGGAAACACCATATATTTT; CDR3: CASSGRGLSGNTIYF
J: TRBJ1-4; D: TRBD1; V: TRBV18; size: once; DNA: TGTGCCAGCTCACCGTATCGACAGGGCACAACTAATGAAAAACTGTTTTTT; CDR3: CASSPYRQGTTNEKLFF
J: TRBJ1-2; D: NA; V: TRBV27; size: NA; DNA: TGTGCCAGCAGTTTAGTGGCAGGGCCCTATGGCTACACCTTC; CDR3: CASSLVAGPYGYTF
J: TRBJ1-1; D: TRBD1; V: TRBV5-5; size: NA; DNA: TGTGCCAGCAGCTTTGGGGACAGTTGGGAAGCTTTCTTT; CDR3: CASSFGDSWEAFF
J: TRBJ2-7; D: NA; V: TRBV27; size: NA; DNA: TGTGCCAGCAGTTTTGGCGGCCCCACCTGGAACGAGCAGTACTTC; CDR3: CASSFGGPTWNEQYF
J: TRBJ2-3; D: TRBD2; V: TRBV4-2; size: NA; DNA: TGTGCCAGCAGCCCCGCCAACGCAGCGGGAGAAGGGACAGATACGCAGTATTTT; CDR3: CASSPANAAGEGTDTQYF
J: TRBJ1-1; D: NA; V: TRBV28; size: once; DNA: TGTGCCAGCAGCTCAAGGGGCTTGAACACTGAAGCTTTCTTT; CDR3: CASSSRGLNTEAFF
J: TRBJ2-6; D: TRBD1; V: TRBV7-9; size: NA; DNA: TGTGCCAGCAGCCCTCGGACAGGGAAAGAGGGATCTGGGGCCAACGTCCTGACTTTC; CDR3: CASSPRTGKEGSGANVLTF
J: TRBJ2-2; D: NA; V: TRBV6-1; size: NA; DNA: TGTGCCAGCAGTGCAGTGACCGGGGAGCTGTTTTTT; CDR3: CASSAVTGELFF
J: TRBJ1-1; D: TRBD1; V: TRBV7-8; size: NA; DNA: TGTGCCAGCAGCAAAGACCGGGACAGGGTACGGGTGGCGAACACTGAAGCTTTCTTT; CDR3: CASSKDRDRVRVANTEAFF
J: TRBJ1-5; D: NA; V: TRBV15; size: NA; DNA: TGTGCCACCAGCAGATACAGGGCCGGAGGACAGCCCCAGCATTTT; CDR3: CATSRYRAGGQPQHF
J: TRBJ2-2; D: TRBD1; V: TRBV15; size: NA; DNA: TGTGCCACCAGCAGAGATGAACAGGGGGACACCGGGGAGCTGTTTTTT; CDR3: CATSRDEQGDTGELFF
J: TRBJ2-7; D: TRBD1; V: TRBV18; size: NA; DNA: TGTGCCAGCGCCCGGGGGGGACAGGGGTTTCACGAGCAGTACTTC; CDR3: CASARGGQGFHEQYF
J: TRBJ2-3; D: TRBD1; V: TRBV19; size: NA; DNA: TGTGCCAGTAGTATCAGGGGGTCCCTATCGGATACGCAGTATTTT; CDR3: CASSIRGSLSDTQYF
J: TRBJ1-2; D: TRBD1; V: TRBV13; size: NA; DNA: TGTGCCAGCAGCCAGACAGGGAGGTATGGCTACACCTTC; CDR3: CASSQTGRYGYTF
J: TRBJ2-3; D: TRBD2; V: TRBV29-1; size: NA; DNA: TGCAGCGTCGCGGGGGGGGTCACAGATACGCAGTATTTT; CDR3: CSVAGGVTDTQYF
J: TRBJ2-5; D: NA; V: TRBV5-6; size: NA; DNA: TGTGCCAGCAGCTTTACAGGGAGAGTGGACCAAGAGACCCAGTACTTC; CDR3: CASSFTGRVDQETQYF
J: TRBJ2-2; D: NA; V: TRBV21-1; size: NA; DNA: TGTGCCAGCAGCATAAAGGGGCTTGGAGGGGTCCCGAACACCGGGGAGCTGTTTTTT; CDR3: CASSIKGLGGVPNTGELFF
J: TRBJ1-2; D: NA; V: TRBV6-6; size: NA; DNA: TGTGCCAGCAGTTACTCCAACAGGGTGGATGATTACGGCTACACCTTC; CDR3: CASSYSNRVDDYGYTF
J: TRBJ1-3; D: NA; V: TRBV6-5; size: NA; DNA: TGTGCCAGCACTCCAGGGGCGAGCTCTGGAAACACCATATATTTT; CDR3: CASTPGASSGNTIYF
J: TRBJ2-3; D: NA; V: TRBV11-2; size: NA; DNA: TGTGCCAGCAGCTACCGGGACTTCACAGATACGCAGTATTTT; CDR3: CASSYRDFTDTQYF
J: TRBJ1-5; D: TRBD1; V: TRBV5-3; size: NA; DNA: TGTGCCAGAAGCTTCGGACAGGTAGGGCATTTT; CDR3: CARSFGQVGHF
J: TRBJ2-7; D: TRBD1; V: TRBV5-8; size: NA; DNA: TGTGCCAGCCAGCAGTCGGACAGGGCCTACGAGCAGTACTTC; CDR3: CASQQSDRAYEQYF
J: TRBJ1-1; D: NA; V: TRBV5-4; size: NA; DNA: TGTGCCAGCGATCTCCCGGGAGCGGTTGGGGGGTCTGAAGCTTTCTTT; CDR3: CASDLPGAVGGSEAFF
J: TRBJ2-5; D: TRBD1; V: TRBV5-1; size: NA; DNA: TGCGCCAGCACACTCGGACAGGGGACACCTAACCAAGAGACCCAGTACTTC; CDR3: CASTLGQGTPNQETQYF
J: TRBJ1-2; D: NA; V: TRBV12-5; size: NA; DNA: TGTGCTAGTGGTTTTAGTCTCTATGGCTACACCTTC; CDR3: CASGFSLYGYTF
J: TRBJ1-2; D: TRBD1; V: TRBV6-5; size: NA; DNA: TGTGCCAGCAGCGGGTTGGGCAGGGGGCTTGGCTACACCTTC; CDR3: CASSGLGRGLGYTF
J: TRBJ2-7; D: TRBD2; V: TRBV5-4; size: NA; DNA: TGTGCCAGCAGCTTTTCTAGCGGGAGGGCCCACGAGCAGTACTTC; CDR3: CASSFSSGRAHEQYF
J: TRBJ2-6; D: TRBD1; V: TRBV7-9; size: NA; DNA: TGTTCCAGCAGCTTAGCGTTTACAGGGGGCCTCTTTGGGGCCAACGTCCTGACTTTC; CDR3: CSSSLAFTGGLFGANVLTF
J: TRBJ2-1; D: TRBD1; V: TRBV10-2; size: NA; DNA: TGCGCCAGCAACACAGGGGGTTCCTACAATGAGCAGTTCTTC; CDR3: CASNTGGSYNEQFF
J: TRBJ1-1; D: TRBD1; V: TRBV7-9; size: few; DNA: TGTGCCAGCAGCCGAAATAAACCAGGGGGAGAAGCTTTCTTT; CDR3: CASSRNKPGGEAFF
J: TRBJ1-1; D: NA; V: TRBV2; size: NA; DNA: TGTGCCAGCAGTCTACAGGGCAGGGGCACTGAAGCTTTCTTT; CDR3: CASSLQGRGTEAFF
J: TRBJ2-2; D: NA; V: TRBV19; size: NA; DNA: TGTGCCAGTAGGTGGGGGCCGCTCCCCGGGGAGCTGTTTTTT; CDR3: CASRWGPLPGELFF
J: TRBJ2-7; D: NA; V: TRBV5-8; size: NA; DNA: TGTGCCAGCAGCTACGAGAGGAGCTCCTACGAGCAGTACTTC; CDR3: CASSYERSSYEQYF
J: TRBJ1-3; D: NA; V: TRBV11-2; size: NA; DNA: TGTGCCAGCAGCTTAACCGCGGCAAACAGAAACACCATATATTTT; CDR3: CASSLTAANRNTIYF
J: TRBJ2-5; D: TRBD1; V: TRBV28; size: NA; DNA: TGTGCCAGCAGTTCCCGCGGACAGGCGTACCAAGAGACCCAGTACTTC; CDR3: CASSSRGQAYQETQYF
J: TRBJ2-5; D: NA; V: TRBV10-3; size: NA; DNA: TGTGCCATCAGTGGACAGTCCCAAGAGACCCAGTACTTC; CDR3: CAISGQSQETQYF
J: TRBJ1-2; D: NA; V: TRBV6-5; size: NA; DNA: TGTGCCAGCAGTTACTCCAGGGTCCCGGGTAACTATGGCTACACCTTC; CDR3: CASSYSRVPGNYGYTF
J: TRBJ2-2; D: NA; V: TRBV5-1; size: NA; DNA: TGCGCCAGCAAGGAGGGGCCTATTTGGGACGGGGAGCTGTTTTTT; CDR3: CASKEGPIWDGELFF
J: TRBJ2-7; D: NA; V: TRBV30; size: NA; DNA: TGTGCCGGCCGGACGGGGTCCTACGAGCAGTACTTC; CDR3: CAGRTGSYEQYF
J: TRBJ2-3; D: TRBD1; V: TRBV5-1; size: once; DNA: TGCGCCAGCAGCTACCGGGACAGGGATGCCGATACGCAGTATTTT; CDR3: CASSYRDRDADTQYF
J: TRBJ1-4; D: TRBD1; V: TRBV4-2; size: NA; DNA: TGTGCCAGCAGCCAAGTGACAGGGGGGGGCAATGAAAAACTGTTTTTT; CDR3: CASSQVTGGGNEKLFF
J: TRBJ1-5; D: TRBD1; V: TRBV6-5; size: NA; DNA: TGTGCCAGCAGTTCCGACAGGGCTTATCAGCCCCAGCATTTT; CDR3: CASSSDRAYQPQHF
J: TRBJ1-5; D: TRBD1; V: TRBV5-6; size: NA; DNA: TGTGCCAGCAGCTTGATTCAGGGGGGTAGCAATCAGCCCCAGCATTTT; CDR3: CASSLIQGGSNQPQHF
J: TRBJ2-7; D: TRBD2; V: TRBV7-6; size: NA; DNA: TGTGCCAGCAGTCAGACTAGCGGCTACTACGAGCAGTACTTC; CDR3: CASSQTSGYYEQYF